The 9 T cell receptor beta chains below come from one sample, sequenced in a study of shared clonotypes between healthy human individuals. Sequencing used immunoSEQ multiplex PCR; TCRdb keeps in-frame clones, though not all of them. The sample consists of approximately 320,000 clones, roughly 84% of them appearing once. The sample taken for sequencing was memory CD8+ T cells sorted from blood. Subset here: CD45RO+ cells pooled with CCR7-negative TemRA cells. The receptors come from a man aged 18 to 29 in good health.

This rearrangement joins TRBV6-1 to TRBJ2-2; maybe TRBD1 (6 bases). The CDR3 has 13 amino acids. Germline V gene lookup returns CDR1 MNHNS and CDR2 SASEGT. Trimming pared 11 bases from V and 4 bases from J, leaving 14 bases between. The CDR3, as DNA: TGTGCCGGACAGCAGGGTAGCACCGGGGAGCTGTTTTTT. Translation: CAGQQGSTGELFF.

The chain carries TRBV6-1 and TRBJ2-1; 7 bases are shared with TRBD1. The CDR3 totals 15 residues. Trimming cost V 3 bases and J 4 bases; bases outside gene matches: 6. Looked up from germline, CDR1 is MNHNS and CDR2 is SASEGT. CDR3 region: CASSDRTGYYNEQFF. The DNA of the CDR3 is TGTGCCAGCAGTGACAGGACAGGCTATTACAATGAGCAGTTCTTC.

The gene calls are TRBV5-6 and TRBJ1-2; weak D call: TRBD1 (6 bases). CDR3 size: 13 residues. Germline-derived CDR1 and CDR2 are SGHDT and YYEEEE. V was trimmed by 0 bases and J by 3 bases, leaving 6 bases between them. The chain's CDR3 is CASSLAGDYGYTF. Written as DNA, the CDR3 is TGTGCCAGCAGCTTGGCAGGGGACTATGGCTACACCTTC. Full variable domain (remainder filled in from reference TRBV5-6 and TRBJ1-2): DAGVTQSPTHLIKTRGQQVTLRCSPKSGHDTVSWYQQALGQGPQFIFQYYEEEERQRGNFPDRFSGHQFPNYSSELNVNALLLGDSALYLCASSLAGDYGYTFGSGTRLTVV.

The V and J genes are TRBV6-1 and TRBJ2-1, with D unresolved. The V gene lost 6 bases and the J gene lost 5 bases, with 11 bases spanning the gap. This CDR3 has 13 residues. The germline V gene encodes CDR1 MNHNS and CDR2 SASEGT. CDR3 in DNA: TGTGCCAGCAGCCCAGGCTCGCACAATGAGCAGTTCTTC. Its protein product is CASSPGSHNEQFF.

This rearrangement joins TRBV4-3 to TRBJ2-7, with 8 positions matching TRBD2. V gave up 4 bases and J gave up 4 bases; unmatched junction bases: 3. CDR1 is LGHNA and CDR2 is YSLEER in the germline V gene. The CDR3 sequence is 13 residues long. This CDR3 reads CASSPSGQYEQYF. Written as DNA, the CDR3 is TGCGCCAGCAGCCCTAGCGGGCAGTACGAGCAGTACTTC.

CDR3: CASSQPTGDWETQYF. Here the CDR3 DNA reads TGCGCCAGCAGCCAGCCCACAGGGGATTGGGAGACCCAGTACTTC. The chain uses TRBV4-1 and TRBJ2-5; 7 bases agree with TRBD1. The V gene's germline CDR1 is MGHRA and CDR2 YSYEKL. The CDR3 is 15 residues long. Trimming took 3 bases from V and 5 from J; bases not matched to a gene: 9.

The chain combines TRBV14 with TRBJ1-2; D is possibly TRBD1 (5 bases). The V gene's germline CDR1 is SGHDN and CDR2 FVKESK. Trimming pared 1 base from V and 4 bases from J, leaving 19 bases between. The CDR3 consists of 17 residues. CDR3 protein: CASSQGPPGTESYGYTF. CDR3 nucleotide sequence: TGTGCCAGCAGCCAAGGACCTCCCGGGACGGAATCCTATGGCTACACCTTC.

A note on this clone: Additional DNA sequences in this sample encode the identical CDR3. The V gene is TRBV30, the J gene TRBJ2-7; D not resolved. V was pared by 1 base and J by 1 base, with 5 bases between. The germline V gene encodes CDR1 GTSNPN and CDR2 SVGIG (reference sequence). This CDR3 contains 12 residues. Here the CDR3 reads CAWSEGSYEQYF. CDR3 nucleotide sequence: TGTGCCTGGAGTGAAGGTTCCTACGAGCAGTACTTC.

The genes are TRBV15 and TRBJ1-2; 8 bases are shared with TRBD1. Germline values: CDR1 LNHNV, CDR2 YYDKDF (reference sequence). CDR3 length: 15 residues. Trimming cost V 5 bases and J 5 bases; bases outside gene matches: 10. This CDR3 is CATSRRGRPGYGYTF. The CDR3 coding sequence is TGTGCCACCAGCCGCAGGGGGCGCCCAGGTTATGGCTACACCTTC.